This T cell receptor beta chain stems from a study of cytomegalovirus exposure and HLA in healthy donors. The CDR3 length is 15 residues. Trimming cost V 3 bases and J 1 base; bases outside gene matches: 6. Germline V gene data show CDR1 as SGHTA and CDR2 as FQGNSA. Use of 60 Vbeta and 13 Jbeta primers characterized the PCR. Clones were read by immunoSEQ multiplex PCR, and TCRdb kept only the in-frame ones, dropping some. Of approximately 140,000 clones in the sample, 60% to 85% were seen once. Sequenced sample: PBMCs. The V gene is TRBV7-2, the J gene TRBJ2-7; 7 nucleotides agree with TRBD1. The source of this sequence is a male donor in good health and CMV-seronegative. The CDR3, as DNA: TGTGCCAGCAGCTTCGAGGCAGGGGGTTCCTACGAGCAGTACTTC. Translated, it gives CASSFEAGGSYEQYF.